Below are 13 T cell receptor beta chains sequenced from a single sample in a study of blood T cell repertoires in COVID-19. TCRdb's table, derived via immunoSEQ multiplex PCR, lists solely in-frame clones and lacks some. The sample shows 400,000 to 500,000 clones, about 88% of them seen only once. The sample was PBMCs or T cells enriched from blood (not recorded which). These receptors were obtained from a woman between 18 and 30 years old who had been exposed to COVID-19.

The V call is TRBV4-2, the J call TRBJ1-5, with 8 bases fitting TRBD1. This CDR3 has 15 residues. Trimming at V came to 3 bases and at J to 3 bases, leaving 4 bases not matched to a gene. Germline CDR1 is LGHNA and CDR2 is YNFKEQ. The CDR3 loop reads CASSQDRVNNQPQHF. As DNA, the CDR3 is TGTGCCAGCAGCCAGGACAGGGTCAACAATCAGCCCCAGCATTTT.

The chain links TRBV7-2 to TRBJ1-5; D is unresolved. Germline values: CDR1 SGHTA, CDR2 FQGNSA. The CDR3 contains 15 residues. Trimming stripped 1 base from V and 5 bases from J, with 12 bases between. The CDR3 DNA reads as TGTGCCAGCAGCTTAGACTGGCCCGGGGATCAGCCCCAGCATTTT. Its protein is CASSLDWPGDQPQHF.

The chain combines TRBV25-1 with TRBJ1-2; 7 nucleotides align to TRBD1. Germline V CDR1 and CDR2: MGHDK, SYGVNS. The CDR3 has 15 amino acids. V dropped 7 bases and J dropped 4; count of bases not matched to a gene: 12. The CDR3 loop reads CASTQTGNFGYGYTF. CDR3 in DNA: TGTGCCAGCACCCAGACAGGGAATTTTGGCTATGGCTACACCTTC.

J is TRBJ1-5 and V is TRBV27; no definite D call. Germline CDR1 reads MNHEY; CDR2 reads SMNVEV (reference sequence). The CDR3 consists of 17 residues. Trimming removed 5 bases from V and 0 bases from J, with 17 bases in between. The CDR3 protein is CASSLLSHSDSNQPQHF. Here the CDR3 DNA reads TGTGCCAGCAGTCTCCTATCCCATAGTGATAGCAATCAGCCCCAGCATTTT.

J is TRBJ2-7 and V is TRBV4-1, with 7 nucleotides matching TRBD1. V lost 1 base and J lost 0; bases outside the gene matches: 3. The CDR3 consists of 15 residues. Looked up from germline, CDR1 is MGHRA and CDR2 is YSYEKL. DNA for the CDR3: TGCGCCAGCAGCCAAGCCCAGGGGGTCTCCTACGAGCAGTACTTC. This gives the protein CASSQAQGVSYEQYF.

The chain joins TRBV3-1 (or the pseudogene TRBV3-2) to TRBJ1-3, with 7 nucleotides matching TRBD1. V trimming: 4 bases; J trimming: 2 bases; junction bases outside the gene matches: 5. Germline CDR1 LGHDT, CDR2 YNNKEL (reference sequence). This CDR3 has 15 residues. This chain's CDR3 is CASSLGTAPGNTIYF. In DNA, the CDR3 is TGTGCCAGCAGCCTCGGGACAGCGCCTGGAAACACCATATATTTT.

The rearrangement links TRBV7-3 to TRBJ2-3; possible D gene TRBD1, 6 bases. V lost 0 bases to trimming and J lost 9 bases, with 16 bases between them. This CDR3 is built from 15 residues. Germline CDR1 SGHTA, CDR2 FQGTGA. CDR3 nucleotides: TGTGCCAGCAGCTTAACATGGGGGCAGGGGACGACGCAGTATTTT. Translating it yields CASSLTWGQGTTQYF.

V usage is TRBV7-9 and J usage is TRBJ1-4; the D gene is possibly TRBD1 (6 bases). Per germline, CDR1 SEHNR and CDR2 FQNEAQ (reference sequence). V was trimmed by 2 bases and J by 5 bases, leaving 18 bases between them. The CDR3 is made up of 17 amino acids. CDR3 bases: TGTGCCAGCAGCTTACTCAAGGTGCAGGGGAAGAATGAAAAACTGTTTTTT. Encoded protein: CASSLLKVQGKNEKLFF.

The chain carries TRBV3-1 (or the pseudogene TRBV3-2) and TRBJ1-2; TRBD1 matches at 12 bases. This CDR3 region has 19 residues. Germline loops: CDR1 LGHDT, CDR2 YNNKEL (reference sequence). J lost 0 bases, V lost 3 bases, and 11 bases had no gene match. This chain's CDR3 is CASSQKAGTGGLPNYGYTF. CDR3 sequence (DNA): TGTGCCAGCAGCCAGAAAGCCGGGACAGGGGGCCTGCCTAACTATGGCTACACCTTC.

On this clone: One end of the junction fails to match germline, which may point to a read error. V gene TRBV3-1 (or the pseudogene TRBV3-2) combines with J gene TRBJ2-5, with D possibly matching TRBD2 (7 bases). The CDR3 covers 16 residues. From germline, CDR1 is LGHDT and CDR2 YNNKEL (reference sequence). In DNA form, the CDR3 reads TGTGCCAGCACCCAAATCGGGCGCGGGGGCGGGGAGACCCAGTACTTC. It translates to CASTQIGRGGGETQYF.

This sequence joins TRBV28 and TRBJ2-1; 8 bases align to TRBD1. The germline V gene encodes CDR1 MDHEN and CDR2 SYDVKM. J gave up 4 bases and V 4 bases, and 9 bases lay outside the gene matches. The CDR3 spans 16 residues. CDR3 loop: CASSSAGTGLYNEQFF. The CDR3 DNA reads TGTGCCAGCAGTTCCGCCGGGACAGGACTTTACAATGAGCAGTTCTTC.

The chain has TRBV7-9 and TRBJ2-7; D is perhaps TRBD1 (5 bases). The CDR3 covers 12 residues. CDR1 and CDR2 (germline): SEHNR, FQNEAQ (reference sequence). The germline V and J ends were trimmed by 4 bases and 7 bases, with 11 bases remaining between them. CDR3 sequence reads: CASSSQGIEQYF. The CDR3, as DNA: TGTGCCAGCAGCTCGCAGGGTATTGAGCAGTACTTC.

With respect to this clone: Other nucleotide sequences from this sample produce the same CDR3. CDR3: CASSLGLYGYTF. CDR3 nucleotide sequence: TGTGCCAGCAGTTTGGGGCTCTATGGCTACACCTTC. The V gene is TRBV12-3 or TRBV12-4, the J gene TRBJ1-2, with a tentative D call TRBD1 (5 bases). V shed 3 bases and J shed 4 bases, with 6 bases lying between them. The CDR3 length is 12 residues.